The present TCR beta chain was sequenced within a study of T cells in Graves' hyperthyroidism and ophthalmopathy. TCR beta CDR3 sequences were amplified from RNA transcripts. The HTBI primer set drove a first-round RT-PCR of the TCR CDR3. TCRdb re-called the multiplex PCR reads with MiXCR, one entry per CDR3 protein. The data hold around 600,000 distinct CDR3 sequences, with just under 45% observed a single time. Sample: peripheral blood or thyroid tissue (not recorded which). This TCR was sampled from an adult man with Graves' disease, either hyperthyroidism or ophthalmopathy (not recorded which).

The CDR3 region has the DNA TGTGCCAGCAGCCAAGGGAGACAGGGTGTGAACTATGGCTACACCTTC. This sequence encodes CASSQGRQGVNYGYTF. This chain connects TRBV7-9 to TRBJ1-2; TRBD1 agrees at 7 bases. Germline-derived CDR1 and CDR2 are SEHNR and FQNEAQ (reference sequence). The CDR3 is made up of 16 amino acids. Germline trimming cut 5 bases from V and 2 bases from J; bases unmatched to any gene: 11.